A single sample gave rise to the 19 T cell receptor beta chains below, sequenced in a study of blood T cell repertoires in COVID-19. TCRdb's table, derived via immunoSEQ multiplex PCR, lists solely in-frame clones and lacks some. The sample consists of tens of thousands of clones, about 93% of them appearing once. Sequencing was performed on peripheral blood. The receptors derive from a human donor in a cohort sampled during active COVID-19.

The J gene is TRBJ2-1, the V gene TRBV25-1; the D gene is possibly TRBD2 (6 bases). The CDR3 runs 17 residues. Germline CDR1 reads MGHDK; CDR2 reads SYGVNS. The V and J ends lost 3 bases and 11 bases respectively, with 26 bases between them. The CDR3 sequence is CASSDEAGGFWEDQQFF. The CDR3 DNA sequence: TGTGCCAGCAGTGATGAAGCGGGCGGTTTTTGGGAAGACCAGCAGTTCTTC. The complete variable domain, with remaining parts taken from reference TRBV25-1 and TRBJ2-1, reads EADIYQTPRYLVIGTGKKITLECSQTMGHDKMYWYQQDPGMELHLIHYSYGVNSTEKGDLSSESTVSRIRTEHFPLTLESARPSHTSQYLCASSDEAGGFWEDQQFFGPGTRLTVL.

The CDR3 sequence: CSASPHRAGNQPQHF. DNA of the CDR3: TGCAGTGCTAGTCCCCACAGGGCGGGCAATCAGCCCCAGCATTTT. The genes are TRBV20-1 and TRBJ1-5; TRBD1 is a possible D gene (6 bases). The CDR3 spans 15 residues. Germline V gene data show CDR1 as DFQATT and CDR2 as SNEGSKA (reference sequence). Trimming left V 3 bases short and J 2 bases short, with 14 bases between.

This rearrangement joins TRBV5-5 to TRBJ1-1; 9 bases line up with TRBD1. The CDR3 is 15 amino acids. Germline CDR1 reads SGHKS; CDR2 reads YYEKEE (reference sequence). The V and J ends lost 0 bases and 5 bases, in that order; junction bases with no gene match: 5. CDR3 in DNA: TGTGCCAGCAGCTTGGGACAGGGGGGACGAACTGAAGCTTTCTTT. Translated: CASSLGQGGRTEAFF.

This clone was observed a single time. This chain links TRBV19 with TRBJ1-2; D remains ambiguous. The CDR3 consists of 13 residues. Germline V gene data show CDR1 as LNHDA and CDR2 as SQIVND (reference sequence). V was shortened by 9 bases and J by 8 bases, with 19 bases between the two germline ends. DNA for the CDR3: TGTGCCAGCGCCGGGGTTCCCGCCGGGGGCTACACCTTC. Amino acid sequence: CASAGVPAGGYTF.

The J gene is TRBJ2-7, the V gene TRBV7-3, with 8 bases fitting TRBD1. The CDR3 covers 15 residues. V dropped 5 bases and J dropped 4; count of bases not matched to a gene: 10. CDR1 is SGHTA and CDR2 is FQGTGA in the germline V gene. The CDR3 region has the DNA TGTGCCAGCAGCCCTTCCCCCGGGACAGGATACGAGCAGTACTTC. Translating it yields CASSPSPGTGYEQYF. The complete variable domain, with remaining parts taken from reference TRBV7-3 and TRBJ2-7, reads GAGVSQTPSNKVTEKGKYVELRCDPISGHTALYWYRQSLGQGPEFLIYFQGTGAADDSGLPNDRFFAVRPEGSVSTLKIQRTERGDSAVYLCASSPSPGTGYEQYFGPGTRLTVT.

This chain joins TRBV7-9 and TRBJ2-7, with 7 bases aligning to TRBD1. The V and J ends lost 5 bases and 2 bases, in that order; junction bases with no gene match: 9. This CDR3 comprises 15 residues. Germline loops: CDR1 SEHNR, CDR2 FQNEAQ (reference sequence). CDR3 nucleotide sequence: TGTGCCAGCAGCGCAGGGGCAGGGGGTACCTACGAGCAGTACTTC. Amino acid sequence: CASSAGAGGTYEQYF.

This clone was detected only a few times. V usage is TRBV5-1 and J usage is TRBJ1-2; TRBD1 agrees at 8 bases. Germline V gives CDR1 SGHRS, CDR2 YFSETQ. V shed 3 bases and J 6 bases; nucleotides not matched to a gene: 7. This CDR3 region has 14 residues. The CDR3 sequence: CASSYRQGSDGYTF. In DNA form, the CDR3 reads TGCGCCAGCAGCTACCGACAGGGGAGCGATGGCTACACCTTC.

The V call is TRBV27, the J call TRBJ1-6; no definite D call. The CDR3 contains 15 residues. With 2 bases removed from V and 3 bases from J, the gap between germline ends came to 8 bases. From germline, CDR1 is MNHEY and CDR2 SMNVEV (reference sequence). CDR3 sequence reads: CASSLQAIYNSPLHF. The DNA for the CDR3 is TGTGCCAGCAGTTTACAGGCAATCTATAATTCACCCCTCCACTTT.

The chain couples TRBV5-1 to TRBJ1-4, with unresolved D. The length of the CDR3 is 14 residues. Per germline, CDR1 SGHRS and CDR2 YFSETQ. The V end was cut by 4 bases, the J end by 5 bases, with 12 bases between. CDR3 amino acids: CASSVTTGNEKLFF. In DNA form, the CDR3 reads TGCGCCAGCAGCGTCACGACGGGGAATGAAAAACTGTTTTTT. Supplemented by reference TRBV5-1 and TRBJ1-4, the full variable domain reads KAGVTQTPRYLIKTRGQQVTLSCSPISGHRSVSWYQQTPGQGLQFLFEYFSETQRNKGNFPGRFSGRQFSNSRSEMNVSTLELGDSALYLCASSVTTGNEKLFFGSGTQLSVL.

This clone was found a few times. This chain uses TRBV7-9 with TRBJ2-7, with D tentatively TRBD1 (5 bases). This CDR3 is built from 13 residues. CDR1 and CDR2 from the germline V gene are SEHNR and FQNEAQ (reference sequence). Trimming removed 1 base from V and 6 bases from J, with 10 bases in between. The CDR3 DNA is TGTGCCAGCAGCTTAGACAATGGGGCCGAGCAGTACTTC. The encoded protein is CASSLDNGAEQYF. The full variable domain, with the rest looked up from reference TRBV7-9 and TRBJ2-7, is DTGVSQNPRHKITKRGQNVTFRCDPISEHNRLYWYRQTLGQGPEFLTYFQNEAQLEKSRLLSDRFSAERPKGSFSTLEIQRTEQGDSAMYLCASSLDNGAEQYFGPGTRLTVT.

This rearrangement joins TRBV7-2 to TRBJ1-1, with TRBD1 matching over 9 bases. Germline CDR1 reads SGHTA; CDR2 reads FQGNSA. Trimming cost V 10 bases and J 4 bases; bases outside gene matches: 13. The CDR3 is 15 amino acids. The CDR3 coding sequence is TGTGCCACTAGAATCACAGGGGGCGGATCCACTGAAGCTTTCTTT. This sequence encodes CATRITGGGSTEAFF.

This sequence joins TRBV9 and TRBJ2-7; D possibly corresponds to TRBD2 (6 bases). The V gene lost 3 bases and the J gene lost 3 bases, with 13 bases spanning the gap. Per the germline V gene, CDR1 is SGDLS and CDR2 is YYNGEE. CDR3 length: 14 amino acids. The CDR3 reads CASSAGGTDYEQYF. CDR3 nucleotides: TGTGCCAGCAGCGCGGGTGGGACTGACTACGAGCAGTACTTC.

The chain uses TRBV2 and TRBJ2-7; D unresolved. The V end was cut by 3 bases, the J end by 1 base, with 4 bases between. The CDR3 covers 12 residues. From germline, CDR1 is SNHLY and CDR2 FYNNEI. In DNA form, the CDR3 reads TGTGCCAGCAGTGACCCATCCTACGAGCAGTACTTC. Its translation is CASSDPSYEQYF.

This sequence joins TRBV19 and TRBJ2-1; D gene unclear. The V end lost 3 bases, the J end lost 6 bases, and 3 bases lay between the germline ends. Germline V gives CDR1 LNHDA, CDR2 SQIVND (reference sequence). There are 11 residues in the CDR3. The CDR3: CASSIGNEQFF. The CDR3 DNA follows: TGTGCCAGTAGTATCGGCAATGAGCAGTTCTTC.

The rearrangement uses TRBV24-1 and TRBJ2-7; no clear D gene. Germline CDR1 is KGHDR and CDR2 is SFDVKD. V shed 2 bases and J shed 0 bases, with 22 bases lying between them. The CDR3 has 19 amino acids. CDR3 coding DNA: TGTGCCACCAGTGATTACCGCCCACAACATGTTTTTGTCTCCTACGAGCAGTACTTC. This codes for CATSDYRPQHVFVSYEQYF.

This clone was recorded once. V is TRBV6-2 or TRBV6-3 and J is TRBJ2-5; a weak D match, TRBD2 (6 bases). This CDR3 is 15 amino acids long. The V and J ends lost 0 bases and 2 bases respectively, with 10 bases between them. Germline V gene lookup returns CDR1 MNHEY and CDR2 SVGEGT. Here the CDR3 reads CASSYSEGRQETQYF. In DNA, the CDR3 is TGTGCCAGCAGTTACTCGGAGGGGCGGCAAGAGACCCAGTACTTC.

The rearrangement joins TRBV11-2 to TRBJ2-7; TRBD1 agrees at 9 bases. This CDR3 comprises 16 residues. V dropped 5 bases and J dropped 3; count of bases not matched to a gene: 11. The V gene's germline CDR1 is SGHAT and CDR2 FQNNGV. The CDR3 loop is CASSALRDRAYYEQYF. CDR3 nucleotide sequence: TGTGCCAGCAGCGCACTACGGGACAGGGCGTACTACGAGCAGTACTTC.

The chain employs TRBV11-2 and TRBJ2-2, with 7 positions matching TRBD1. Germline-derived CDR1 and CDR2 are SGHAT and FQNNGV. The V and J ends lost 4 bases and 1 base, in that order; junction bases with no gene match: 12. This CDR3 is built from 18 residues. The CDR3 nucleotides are TGTGCCAGCAGCTCCCTGAGGGGGCAAAATCTGAACACCGGGGAGCTGTTTTTT. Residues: CASSSLRGQNLNTGELFF.

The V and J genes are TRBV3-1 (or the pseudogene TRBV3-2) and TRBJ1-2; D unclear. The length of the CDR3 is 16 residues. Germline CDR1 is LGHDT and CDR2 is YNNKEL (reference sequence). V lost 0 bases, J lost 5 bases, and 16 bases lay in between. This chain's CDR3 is CASSQDARAHPYGYTF. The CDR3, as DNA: TGTGCCAGCAGCCAAGATGCCCGAGCTCACCCTTATGGCTACACCTTC.